This entry lists 3 T cell receptor beta chains sequenced from one sample in a study of Graves' ophthalmopathy and Graves' hyperthyroidism listed by TCRdb under 2018. Sequencer: Illumina HiSeq 2000. For repertoire sequencing, TCR beta CDR3 regions were amplified from RNA transcripts. HTBI primers and the Qiagen OneStep RT-PCR kit were used in a first-round RT-PCR, which was followed by a second-round multiplex PCR, size selection and purification. In-frame beta chains were kept once TCRdb had trimmed the public reads at Q25 with fastp and called clones with MiXCR. Entries that share a CDR3 protein sequence are merged under the most common genes and DNA. The sample table shows roughly 700,000 distinct CDR3 sequences, and around 40% are seen once. 44% of the sample lies in the top ten. Input material: peripheral blood. These receptors originate from an adult man with Graves' ophthalmopathy.

This clonotype was detected ten times or more. The rearrangement uses TRBV11-2 and TRBJ2-5; D is perhaps TRBD2 (5 bases). The CDR3 is 13 amino acids. Germline lookup yields CDR1 SGHAT and CDR2 FQNNGV. V shed 5 bases and J shed 2 bases, with 9 bases lying between them. The CDR3 loop is CASSEGEQETQYF. In nucleotides, the CDR3 is TGTGCCAGCAGCGAGGGAGAGCAAGAGACCCAGTACTTC.

This clonotype was seen only a few times. CDR3 in amino acids: CASSAKGGYEQYF. The CDR3 nucleotides read TGTGCCAGTAGCGCCAAAGGTGGCTACGAGCAGTACTTC. The chain uses TRBV19 and TRBJ2-7; D unclear. V lost 6 bases and J lost 3, with 12 bases in between. From germline, CDR1 is LNHDA and CDR2 SQIVND (reference sequence). The CDR3 has 13 amino acids.

V and J are TRBV10-3 and TRBJ2-2; D tentatively reads TRBD1 or TRBD2 (6 bases each). The V and J ends lost 10 bases and 4 bases respectively, with 16 bases between them. The CDR3 spans 14 residues. CDR1 ENHRY and CDR2 SYGVKD come from the germline V gene. Here the CDR3 reads CASRLGTLTGELFF. The CDR3 bases are TGTGCCAGCAGACTAGGGACACTCACCGGGGAGCTGTTTTTT.